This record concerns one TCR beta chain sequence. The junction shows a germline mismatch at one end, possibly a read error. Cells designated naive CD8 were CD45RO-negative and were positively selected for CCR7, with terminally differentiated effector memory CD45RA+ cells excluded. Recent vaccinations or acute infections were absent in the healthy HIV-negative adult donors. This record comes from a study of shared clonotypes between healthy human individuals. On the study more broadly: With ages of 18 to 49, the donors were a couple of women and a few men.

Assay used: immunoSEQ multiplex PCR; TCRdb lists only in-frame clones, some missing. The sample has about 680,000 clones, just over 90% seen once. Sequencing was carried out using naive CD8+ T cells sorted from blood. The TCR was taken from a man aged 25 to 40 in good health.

The DNA for the CDR3 is TGTGCCAGCAGTCCGCTGGGACTAGCGGCCCCCCGATTC. It codes for CASSPLGLAAPRF. The chain has TRBV27 and TRBJ2-7; 11 nucleotides align to TRBD2. This CDR3 region has 13 residues. Germline lookup yields CDR1 MNHEY and CDR2 SMNVEV (reference sequence).